The TCR beta chain described here comes from a study of OX40 agonist ivuxolimab in advanced cancers. The method was immunoSEQ multiplex PCR; TCRdb's version includes in-frame clones alone and lacks a portion of them. This table holds approximately 68,000 clones, about 89% found once. Between the trimmed V and J ends, which lost 5 bases and 7 bases, there was a span of 14 bases. The CDR3 loop spans 13 amino acids. Germline-derived CDR1 and CDR2 are SEHNR and FQNEAQ (reference sequence). This sequence was found in an adult with an advanced solid tumor such as melanoma, head and neck, liver or kidney cancer. The chain uses TRBV7-9 and TRBJ1-2; no clear D gene. The input for sequencing was CD4+ or CD8+ T cells sorted from blood, taken in a trial of the OX40 agonist ivuxolimab. CDR3 bases: TGTGCCAGCAGCCAAACAGAGGGTCGTGGCTACACCTTC. Translated, it gives CASSQTEGRGYTF.